Below, 23 T cell receptor beta chains from the same sample are listed, as sequenced in a study of shared clonotypes between healthy human individuals. TCRdb's table, derived via immunoSEQ multiplex PCR, lists solely in-frame clones and lacks some. The data hold about 1 million clones, with 75% observed a single time. The sequenced sample was memory CD4+ T cells sorted from blood. The subset here: CD45RA-negative fraction. These receptors came from a man between 18 and 29 years old in good health.

V gene TRBV4-1 combines with J gene TRBJ2-7, with 10 bases aligning to TRBD1. CDR3 length: 15 amino acids. V dropped 2 bases and J dropped 3; count of bases not matched to a gene: 4. Germline V lookup: CDR1 MGHRA, CDR2 YSYEKL. The CDR3: CASSQRTGGGYEQYF. CDR3 nucleotides: TGCGCCAGCAGCCAACGGACAGGGGGTGGCTACGAGCAGTACTTC.

The rearrangement uses TRBV10-3 and TRBJ1-3; TRBD1 is a possible D gene (5 bases). V was shortened by 10 bases and J by 0 bases, with 16 bases between the two germline ends. CDR3 length: 15 amino acids. Germline loops: CDR1 ENHRY, CDR2 SYGVKD. CDR3 amino acids: CATRLGGSSGNTIYF. Written as DNA, the CDR3 is TGTGCCACGCGTCTGGGGGGATCCTCTGGAAACACCATATATTTT.

The chain couples TRBV7-6 to TRBJ2-7; TRBD1 agrees at 8 bases. This CDR3 spans 17 amino acids. Germline CDR1 reads SGHVS; CDR2 reads FNYEAQ. Trimming removed 1 base from V and 4 bases from J; junction bases left unmatched: 12. The CDR3 loop is CASSLGAGGDVIYEQYF. CDR3 nucleotide sequence: TGTGCCAGCAGCTTAGGGGCAGGGGGCGACGTTATTTACGAGCAGTACTTC.

V usage is TRBV29-1 and J usage is TRBJ2-1; D gene uncertain. V shed 5 bases and J shed 0 bases, with 8 bases lying between them. The CDR3 covers 13 residues. Germline lookup yields CDR1 SQVTM and CDR2 ANQGSEA. CDR3 nucleotide sequence: TGCAGCGTTCCCCTGAGCTCCTACAATGAGCAGTTCTTC. Protein: CSVPLSSYNEQFF.

The V call is TRBV28, the J call TRBJ2-7; 9 bases fit TRBD1. Trimming took 6 bases from V and 2 from J; bases not matched to a gene: 8. Germline-derived CDR1 and CDR2 are MDHEN and SYDVKM. The CDR3 has 15 residues. The CDR3 loop reads CASRSGGQGPYEQYF. CDR3 DNA: TGTGCCAGCAGGTCCGGGGGACAGGGCCCCTACGAGCAGTACTTC.

The rearrangement links TRBV2 to TRBJ2-5; the match to TRBD1 covers 7 bases. The V gene's germline CDR1 is SNHLY and CDR2 FYNNEI. The CDR3 spans 15 residues. The trim removed 5 bases at V and 5 bases at J, leaving 11 bases unmatched. CDR3 protein: CASSSRTGRDETQYF. DNA for the CDR3: TGTGCCAGCAGTTCCCGGACAGGCAGGGACGAGACCCAGTACTTC.

The chain carries TRBV7-4 and TRBJ1-4; D gene ambiguous. The CDR3 runs to 19 residues. Germline V CDR1 and CDR2: SGHVT, SQSDAQ. Trimming removed 1 base at V and 0 bases at J, with 18 bases between. The CDR3 spells CASSLEEDTQTATNEKLFF. CDR3 nucleotide sequence: TGTGCCAGCAGCTTAGAAGAAGACACTCAGACTGCAACTAATGAAAAACTGTTTTTT.

The CDR3 DNA is TGTGCCAGCAGCCCATACAGGGGGGCAGAAGCTTTCTTT. Translated: CASSPYRGAEAFF. This chain connects TRBV11-2 to TRBJ1-1, with 8 bases matching TRBD1. V gave up 5 bases and J gave up 8 bases; unmatched junction bases: 7. Germline lookup yields CDR1 SGHAT and CDR2 FQNNGV. CDR3 length equals 13 residues.

The chain couples TRBV27 to TRBJ1-1; D is perhaps TRBD1 (6 bases). The V gene's germline CDR1 is MNHEY and CDR2 SMNVEV (reference sequence). The CDR3 loop spans 13 amino acids. Trimming took off 3 bases at V and 5 bases at J, with 10 bases between the two ends. The DNA of the CDR3 is TGTGCCAGCAGTTTTACCGGACAGACTGAAGCTTTCTTT. Amino acids: CASSFTGQTEAFF.

This clone has a handful of counts. The chain uses TRBV7-9 and TRBJ2-7; 9 bases match TRBD2. This CDR3 is 14 amino acids long. V shed 7 bases, J shed 0 bases, and the junction held 4 bases outside the gene matches. Germline CDR1 reads SEHNR; CDR2 reads FQNEAQ (reference sequence). The DNA of the CDR3 is TGTGCCAGCAAGCGGGAGGTAAACTCCTACGAGCAGTACTTC. It is translated as CASKREVNSYEQYF. The whole variable domain, remainder taken from reference TRBV7-9 and TRBJ2-7, is DTGVSQNPRHKITKRGQNVTFRCDPISEHNRLYWYRQTLGQGPEFLTYFQNEAQLEKSRLLSDRFSAERPKGSFSTLEIQRTEQGDSAMYLCASKREVNSYEQYFGPGTRLTVT.

This clone was seen only once. The chain couples TRBV27 to TRBJ2-1; the D is unclear. Germline CDR1 reads MNHEY; CDR2 reads SMNVEV (reference sequence). This CDR3 region has 15 residues. Trimming removed 0 bases from V and 5 bases from J, with 11 bases in between. The chain's CDR3 is CASSLSWVSNNEQFF. The CDR3 DNA reads as TGTGCCAGCAGTTTATCGTGGGTAAGCAACAATGAGCAGTTCTTC.

CDR3: CASSPPGLGTYEQFF. CDR3 nucleotides: TGTGCCAGCTCACCTCCGGGACTAGGAACCTATGAGCAGTTCTTC. This chain joins TRBV18 and TRBJ2-1, with 8 bases aligning to TRBD2. Trimming took 3 bases from V and 8 from J; bases not matched to a gene: 9. CDR1 KGHSH and CDR2 LQKENI come from the germline V gene. The CDR3 has 15 amino acids.

The rearrangement joins TRBV2 to TRBJ2-7; no clear D gene. The CDR3 sequence is 14 residues long. V lost 6 bases, J lost 0 bases, and 12 bases lay in between. The germline gives CDR1 SNHLY, CDR2 FYNNEI. CDR3 sequence (DNA): TGTGCCAGCAGGCTGAGCGTGAGCTCCTACGAGCAGTACTTC. This translates into CASRLSVSSYEQYF.

The CDR3 DNA reads TGCAGCGTTGTAGCGGGGGGCTACTATGGCTACACCTTC. It is translated as CSVVAGGYYGYTF. The chain joins TRBV29-1 to TRBJ1-2, with D perhaps matching TRBD1 (6 bases). Germline V gene sequence: CDR1 SQVTM, CDR2 ANQGSEA. The CDR3 runs 13 residues. Trimming pared 4 bases from V and 3 bases from J, leaving 12 bases between.

V gene TRBV19 combines with J gene TRBJ1-5; no reliable D call. Germline loops: CDR1 LNHDA, CDR2 SQIVND (reference sequence). Trimming took 6 bases from V and 2 from J, leaving 2 bases between them. The length of the CDR3 is 11 residues. For the CDR3, the DNA is TGTGCCAGTAGCGGCAATCAGCCCCAGCATTTT. As protein: CASSGNQPQHF.

Only one count was recorded for this clone. The chain has TRBV7-3 and TRBJ2-1; 12 bases match TRBD2. This CDR3 spans 15 amino acids. CDR1 is SGHTA and CDR2 is FQGTGA in the germline V gene. J gave up 8 bases and V 5 bases, and 7 bases lay outside the gene matches. The CDR3 region has the DNA TGTGCCAGCAGCAGAACTAGCGGGGGGACCGATGAGCAGTTCTTC. Translating gives CASSRTSGGTDEQFF.

Note on this clone: At one boundary the junction diverges from the germline segment, which might be a read error. V and J are TRBV28 and TRBJ2-2, with TRBD2 matching 8 bases. Germline V gene sequence: CDR1 MDHEN, CDR2 SYDVKM. CDR3 size: 17 residues. Here the CDR3 DNA reads TGTGCCAGCAGTTTAGATTCGGTGTTTCGCGGGGGGTCCCCTTTGATTTTT. Residues: CASSLDSVFRGGSPLIF.

In regard to this clone: The sample carries other DNA sequences with the same CDR3. The chain joins TRBV30 to TRBJ1-5; TRBD1 matches at 8 bases. The CDR3 has 13 residues. V lost 5 bases to trimming and J lost 0 bases; unmatched junction nucleotides: 0. CDR1 is GTSNPN, CDR2 SVGIG, per germline (reference sequence). CDR3 coding DNA: TGTGCCTGGGGGACAGGTAGCAATCAGCCCCAGCATTTT. Its protein product is CAWGTGSNQPQHF.

Ten or more counts support this clone. The chain recombines TRBV30 with TRBJ1-1; D call uncertain. Trimming removed 8 bases at V and 1 base at J, with 11 bases between. Germline V CDR1 and CDR2: GTSNPN, SVGIG (reference sequence). The CDR3 has 12 residues. CDR3 amino acids: CARTRGNTEAFF. In DNA form, the CDR3 reads TGTGCCAGGACCCGGGGGAACACTGAAGCTTTCTTT.

The rearrangement uses TRBV2 and TRBJ2-3; 10 bases map to TRBD2. Germline lookup yields CDR1 SNHLY and CDR2 FYNNEI. V shed 9 bases, J shed 5 bases, and the junction held 5 bases outside the gene matches. This CDR3 has 13 amino acids. The CDR3 DNA reads as TGTGCCAGGAGGACTAGCGGTATAGATACGCAGTATTTT. Translating gives CARRTSGIDTQYF.

The rearrangement joins TRBV10-1 to TRBJ1-1; D possibly corresponds to TRBD1 (5 bases). The CDR3 is made up of 13 amino acids. In germline, CDR1 is WNHNN, CDR2 SYGVQD (reference sequence). V shed 7 bases and J shed 1 base, with 10 bases lying between them. Written as DNA, the CDR3 is TGCGCCAGCACTGCGGGGGGGAACACTGAAGCTTTCTTT. Its protein is CASTAGGNTEAFF.

The V gene is TRBV5-5, the J gene TRBJ1-6, with D unclear. Trimming took off 5 bases at V and 7 bases at J, with 16 bases between the two ends. Germline lookup yields CDR1 SGHKS and CDR2 YYEKEE (reference sequence). The CDR3 consists of 15 residues. DNA of the CDR3: TGTGCCAGCAGTAATAAGCTCGTAGGAAATTCACCCCTCCACTTT. This codes for CASSNKLVGNSPLHF.

This clone appeared a few times. The chain uses TRBV29-1 and TRBJ1-2, with D perhaps TRBD1 (5 bases). Germline CDR1 reads SQVTM; CDR2 reads ANQGSEA. The V and J ends lost 6 bases and 7 bases respectively, with 21 bases between them. The length of the CDR3 is 14 residues. This chain's CDR3 is CSVRGGARRGGYTF. The CDR3 DNA reads TGCAGCGTCCGAGGTGGGGCCAGGAGGGGTGGCTACACCTTC.